This T cell receptor (beta chain) was identified in a study of Ad26.COV2.S vaccination and SARS-CoV-2 variants. Broader study findings: Total T cell responses, in the TCR breadth and depth analyses, may have been underestimated. Spike-specific TCR breadth was greater in vaccine than placebo recipients.

Clones were read by immunoSEQ multiplex PCR, and TCRdb kept only the in-frame ones, dropping some. The table has 450,000 to 550,000 clones, 75% to 90% seen once. Treatment in this sample: about 20 received Ad26.COV2.S at low or high dose, single or two shots; several received placebo; per-sample allocation not given. Repertoires come from day 63 after the first vaccine or placebo injection. Adults aged 18-55 years in Boston included the donor. Ad26 vector vaccine expressed Wuhan-strain SARS-CoV-2 spike. Germline values: CDR1 SGHNT, CDR2 YYREEE (reference sequence). V was clipped by 0 bases and J by 2 bases, with 16 bases between them. This CDR3 contains 17 residues. On this clone: Its target is unknown.

J is TRBJ2-3 and V is TRBV5-4; TRBD2 might be the D (6 bases). Sequences were derived from peripheral blood, sampled in a trial of Ad26.COV2.S vaccine versus placebo. This TCR came from a person aged 18-60 years who received the Ad26.COV2.S COVID-19 vaccine or a placebo. CDR3 nucleotides: TGTGCCAGCAGCTTGGGCGGTCGGGGGATAGTCACAGATACGCAGTATTTT. Translation gives CASSLGGRGIVTDTQYF.